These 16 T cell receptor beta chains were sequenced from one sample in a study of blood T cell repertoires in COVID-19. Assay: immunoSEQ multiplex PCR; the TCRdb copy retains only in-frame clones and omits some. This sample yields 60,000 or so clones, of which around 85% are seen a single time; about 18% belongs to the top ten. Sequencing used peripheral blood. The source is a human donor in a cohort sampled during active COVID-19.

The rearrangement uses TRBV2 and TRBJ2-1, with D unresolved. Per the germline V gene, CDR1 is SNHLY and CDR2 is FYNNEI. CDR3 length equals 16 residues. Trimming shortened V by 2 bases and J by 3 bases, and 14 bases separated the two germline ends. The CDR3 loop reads CASSESVGGYYNEQFF. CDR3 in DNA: TGTGCCAGCAGTGAATCCGTTGGCGGTTACTACAATGAGCAGTTCTTC.

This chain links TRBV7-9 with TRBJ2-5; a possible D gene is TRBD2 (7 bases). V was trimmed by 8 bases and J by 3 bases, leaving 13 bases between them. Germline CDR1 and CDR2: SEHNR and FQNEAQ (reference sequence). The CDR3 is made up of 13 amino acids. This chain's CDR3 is CASLRGPEETQYF. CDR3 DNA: TGTGCCAGCCTGCGGGGGCCGGAAGAGACCCAGTACTTC.

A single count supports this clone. The CDR3 loop reads CASTPGDRVDEQYF. The CDR3 DNA reads TGTGCCAGCACCCCCGGAGACAGGGTTGACGAGCAGTACTTC. The chain joins TRBV7-9 to TRBJ2-7; the match to TRBD1 covers 7 bases. This CDR3 spans 14 amino acids. J was trimmed by 5 bases and V by 7 bases; bases with no gene match: 11. Germline V gives CDR1 SEHNR, CDR2 FQNEAQ (reference sequence).

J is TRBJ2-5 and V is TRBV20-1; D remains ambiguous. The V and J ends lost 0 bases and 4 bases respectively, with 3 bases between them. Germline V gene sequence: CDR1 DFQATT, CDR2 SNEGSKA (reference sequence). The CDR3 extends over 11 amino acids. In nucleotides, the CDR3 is TGCAGTGCTAGAGACGGAGAGACCCAGTACTTC. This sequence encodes CSARDGETQYF.

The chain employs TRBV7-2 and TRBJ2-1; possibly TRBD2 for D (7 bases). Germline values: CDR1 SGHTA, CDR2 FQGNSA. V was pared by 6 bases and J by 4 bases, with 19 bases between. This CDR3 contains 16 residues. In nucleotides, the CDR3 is TGTGCCAGCAGGGGATTCGGGGGGCTGTGGTACAATGAGCAGTTCTTC. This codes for CASRGFGGLWYNEQFF. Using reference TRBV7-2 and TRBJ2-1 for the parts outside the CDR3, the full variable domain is GAGVSQSPSNKVTEKGKDVELRCDPISGHTALYWYRQSLGQGLEFLIYFQGNSAPDKSGLPSDRFSAERTGGSVSTLTIQRTQQEDSAVYLCASRGFGGLWYNEQFFGPGTRLTVL.

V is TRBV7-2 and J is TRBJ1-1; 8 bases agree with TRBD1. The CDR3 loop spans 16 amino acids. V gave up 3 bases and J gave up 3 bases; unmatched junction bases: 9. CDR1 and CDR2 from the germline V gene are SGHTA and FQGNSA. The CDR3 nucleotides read TGTGCCAGCAGCTTGGCCACTCCCAGGGGGCACACTGAAGCTTTCTTT. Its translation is CASSLATPRGHTEAFF.

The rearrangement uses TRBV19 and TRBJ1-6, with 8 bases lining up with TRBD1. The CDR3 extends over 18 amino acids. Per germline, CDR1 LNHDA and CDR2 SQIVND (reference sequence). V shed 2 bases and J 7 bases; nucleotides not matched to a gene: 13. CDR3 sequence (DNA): TGTGCCAGTAGTATAATTGGTGTGGCAGGGGGCCGCAATTCACCCCTCCACTTT. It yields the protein CASSIIGVAGGRNSPLHF.

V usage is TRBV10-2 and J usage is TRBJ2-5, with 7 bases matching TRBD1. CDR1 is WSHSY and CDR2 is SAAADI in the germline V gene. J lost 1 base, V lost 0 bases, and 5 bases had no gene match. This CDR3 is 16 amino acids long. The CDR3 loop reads CASSESKGAAQETQYF. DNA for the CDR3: TGCGCCAGCAGTGAGTCGAAGGGGGCGGCCCAAGAGACCCAGTACTTC.

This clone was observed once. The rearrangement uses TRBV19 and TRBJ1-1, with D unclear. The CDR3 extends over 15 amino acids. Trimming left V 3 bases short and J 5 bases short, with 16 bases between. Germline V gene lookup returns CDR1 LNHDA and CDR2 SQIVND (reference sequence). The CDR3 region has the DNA TGTGCCAGTAGTATGAACAGACCCCCGGGGACTGAAGCTTTCTTT. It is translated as CASSMNRPPGTEAFF.

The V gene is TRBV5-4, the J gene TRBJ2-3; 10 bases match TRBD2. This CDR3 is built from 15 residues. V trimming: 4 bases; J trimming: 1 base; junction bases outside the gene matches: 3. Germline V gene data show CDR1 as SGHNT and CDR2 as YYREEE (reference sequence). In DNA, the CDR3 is TGTGCCAGCAGCGTGAGCGGGGGGGGCACAGATACGCAGTATTTT. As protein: CASSVSGGGTDTQYF.

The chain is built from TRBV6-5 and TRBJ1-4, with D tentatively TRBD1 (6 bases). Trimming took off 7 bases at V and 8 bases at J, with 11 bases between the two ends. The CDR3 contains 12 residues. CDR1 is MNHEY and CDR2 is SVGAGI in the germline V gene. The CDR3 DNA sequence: TGTGCCAGCACTTCAGGGGTCGAAAAACTGTTTTTT. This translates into CASTSGVEKLFF.

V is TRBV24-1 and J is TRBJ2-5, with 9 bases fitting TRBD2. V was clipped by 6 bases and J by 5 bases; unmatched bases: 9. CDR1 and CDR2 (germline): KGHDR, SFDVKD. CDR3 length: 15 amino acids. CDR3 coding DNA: TGTGCCACCAGTATTGCGGGGGGGCTGGGGGAGACCCAGTACTTC. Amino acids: CATSIAGGLGETQYF.

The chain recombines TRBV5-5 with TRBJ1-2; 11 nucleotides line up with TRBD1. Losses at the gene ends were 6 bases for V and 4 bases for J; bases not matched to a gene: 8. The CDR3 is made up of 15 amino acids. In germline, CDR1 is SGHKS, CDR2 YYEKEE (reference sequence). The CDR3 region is CASIRTGGGIYGYTF. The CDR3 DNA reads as TGTGCCAGCATCCGGACAGGGGGCGGGATCTATGGCTACACCTTC.

In DNA, the CDR3 is TGTGCCAGCAGCCGGGACAGGAGGGCAAATACGCAGTATTTT. It specifies CASSRDRRANTQYF. The chain employs TRBV27 and TRBJ2-3; the match to TRBD1 covers 8 bases. V lost 6 bases to trimming and J lost 7 bases; unmatched junction nucleotides: 9. Germline V gives CDR1 MNHEY, CDR2 SMNVEV (reference sequence). The CDR3 consists of 14 residues.

The CDR3 DNA reads as TGTGCCAGCATCCGGTCCCGGGACAGGGAAAAAAACTATGGCTACACCTTC. It is translated as CASIRSRDREKNYGYTF. The chain carries TRBV7-2 and TRBJ1-2; the match to TRBD1 covers 9 bases. V dropped 7 bases and J dropped 2; count of bases not matched to a gene: 14. Germline V gene sequence: CDR1 SGHTA, CDR2 FQGNSA. This CDR3 spans 17 amino acids.

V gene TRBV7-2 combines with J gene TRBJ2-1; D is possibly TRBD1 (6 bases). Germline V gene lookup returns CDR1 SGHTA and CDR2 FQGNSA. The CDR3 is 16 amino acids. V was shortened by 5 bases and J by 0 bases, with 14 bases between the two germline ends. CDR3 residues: CASSLQGQFSYNEQFF. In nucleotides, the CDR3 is TGTGCCAGCAGCCTTCAGGGGCAATTCTCCTACAATGAGCAGTTCTTC.